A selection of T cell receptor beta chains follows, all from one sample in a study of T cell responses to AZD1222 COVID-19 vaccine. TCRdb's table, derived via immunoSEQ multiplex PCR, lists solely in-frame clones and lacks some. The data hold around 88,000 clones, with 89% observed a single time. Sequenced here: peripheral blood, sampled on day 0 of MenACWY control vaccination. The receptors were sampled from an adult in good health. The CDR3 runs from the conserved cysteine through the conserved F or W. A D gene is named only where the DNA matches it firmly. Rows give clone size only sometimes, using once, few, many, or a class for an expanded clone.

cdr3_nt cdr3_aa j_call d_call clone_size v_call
TGTGCCAGCCGGGAGAACACTGAAGCTTTCTTT CASRENTEAFF TRBJ1-1 NA NA TRBV28
TGTGCCAGCAGTTTAGGTGGTGCGATCCATCGGCCCCAGCATTTT CASSLGGAIHRPQHF TRBJ1-5 NA NA TRBV27
TGTGCCAGCAGCTCAAGGACAGGCCCAACTAATGAAAAACTGTTTTTT CASSSRTGPTNEKLFF TRBJ1-4 TRBD1 NA TRBV4-2
TGTGCCAGCAGCTTGAGGGGGGGCGATGGCTACACCTTC CASSLRGGDGYTF TRBJ1-2 NA NA TRBV5-4
TGTGCCAGCTCACCACCCCGGAGAAGAAGCTCCTACAATGAGCAGTTCTTC CASSPPRRRSSYNEQFF TRBJ2-1 NA few TRBV18
TGCGCCAGCAGCCAAGATTATAGTAGACTAGCGGGCTACAATGAGCAGTTCTTC CASSQDYSRLAGYNEQFF TRBJ2-1 TRBD2 NA TRBV4-3
TGTGCCAGCAGTTACTCGATAATGGGGCGAGGTTCACCCCTCCACTTT CASSYSIMGRGSPLHF TRBJ1-6 NA once TRBV6-5
TGTGCCAGCAGTTCAATCTCGAGGTCAAGCGGCTACACCTTC CASSSISRSSGYTF TRBJ1-2 NA few TRBV28
TGTGCCAGCAGCCAGGGACTATTCCCCACGGGTACGCAGTATTTT CASSQGLFPTGTQYF TRBJ2-3 TRBD2 NA TRBV7-2
TGTGCCAGTAGTATAGTAGGCGGGGGGGCCGCCAAAAACATTCAGTACTTC CASSIVGGGAAKNIQYF TRBJ2-4 TRBD2 NA TRBV19
TGTGCCAGCAGCCGCAGCGGGGGGTCCCCAGGGACGCAGTATTTT CASSRSGGSPGTQYF TRBJ2-3 TRBD2 NA TRBV7-8